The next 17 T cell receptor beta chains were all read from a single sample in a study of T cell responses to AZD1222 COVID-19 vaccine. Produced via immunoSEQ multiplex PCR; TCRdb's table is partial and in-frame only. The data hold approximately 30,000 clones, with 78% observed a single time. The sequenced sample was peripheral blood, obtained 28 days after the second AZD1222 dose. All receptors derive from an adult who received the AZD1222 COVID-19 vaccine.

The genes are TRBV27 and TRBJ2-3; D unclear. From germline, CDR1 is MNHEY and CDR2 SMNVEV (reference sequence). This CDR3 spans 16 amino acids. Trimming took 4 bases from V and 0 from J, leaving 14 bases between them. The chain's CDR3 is CASSSEPHPSTDTQYF. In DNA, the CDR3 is TGTGCCAGCAGTTCGGAACCCCATCCTAGCACAGATACGCAGTATTTT.

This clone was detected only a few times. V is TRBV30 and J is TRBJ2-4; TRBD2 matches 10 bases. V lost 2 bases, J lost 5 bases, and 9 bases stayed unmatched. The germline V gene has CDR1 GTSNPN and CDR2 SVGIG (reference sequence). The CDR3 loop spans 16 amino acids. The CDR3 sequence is CAWSMGLAGAQNIQYF. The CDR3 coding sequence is TGTGCCTGGAGTATGGGCCTAGCGGGAGCTCAAAACATTCAGTACTTC.

The CDR3 sequence is CASSLVSASGMGSYNEQFF. Written as DNA, the CDR3 is TGTGCCAGCAGCTTAGTATCGGCTAGCGGGATGGGGTCCTACAATGAGCAGTTCTTC. The chain has TRBV7-2 and TRBJ2-1; 9 bases are a match to TRBD2. In germline, CDR1 is SGHTA, CDR2 FQGNSA. V lost 1 base and J lost 1; bases outside the gene matches: 11. This CDR3 spans 19 amino acids.

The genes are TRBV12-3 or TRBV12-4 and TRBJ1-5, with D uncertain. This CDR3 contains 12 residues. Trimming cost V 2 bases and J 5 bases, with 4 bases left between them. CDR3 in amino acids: CASSLNDQPQHF. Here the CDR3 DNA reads TGTGCCAGCAGTTTAAACGATCAGCCCCAGCATTTT.

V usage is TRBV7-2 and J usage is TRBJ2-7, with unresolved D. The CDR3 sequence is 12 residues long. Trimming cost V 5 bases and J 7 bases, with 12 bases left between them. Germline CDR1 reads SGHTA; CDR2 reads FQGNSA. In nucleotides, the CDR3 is TGTGCCAGCAGCACAATCTGGGGTGAGCAGTACTTC. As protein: CASSTIWGEQYF.

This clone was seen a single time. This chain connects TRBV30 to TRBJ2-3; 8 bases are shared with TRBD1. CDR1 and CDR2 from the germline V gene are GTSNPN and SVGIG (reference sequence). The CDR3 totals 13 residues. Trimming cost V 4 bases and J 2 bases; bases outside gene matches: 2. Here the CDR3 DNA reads TGTGCCTGGAAGGGACAGGTCACAGATACGCAGTATTTT. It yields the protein CAWKGQVTDTQYF. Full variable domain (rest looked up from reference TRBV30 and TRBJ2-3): SQTIHQWPATLVQPVGSPLSLECTVEGTSNPNLYWYRQAAGRGLQLLFYSVGIGQISSEVPQNLSASRPQDRQFILSSKKLLLSDSGFYLCAWKGQVTDTQYFGPGTRLTVL.

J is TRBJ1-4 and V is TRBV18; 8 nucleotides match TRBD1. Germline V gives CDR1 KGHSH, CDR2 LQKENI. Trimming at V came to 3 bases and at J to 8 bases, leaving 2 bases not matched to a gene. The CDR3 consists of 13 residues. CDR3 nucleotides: TGTGCCAGCTCACCCAGGGGGCAGGAAAAACTGTTTTTT. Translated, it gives CASSPRGQEKLFF.

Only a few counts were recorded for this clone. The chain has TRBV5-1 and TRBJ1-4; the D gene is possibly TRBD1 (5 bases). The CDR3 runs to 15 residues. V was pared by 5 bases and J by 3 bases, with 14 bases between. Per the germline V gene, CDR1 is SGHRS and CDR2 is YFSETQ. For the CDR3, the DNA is TGCGCCAGCAGTCCTGACAGAACCCCTAATGAAAAACTGTTTTTT. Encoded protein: CASSPDRTPNEKLFF.

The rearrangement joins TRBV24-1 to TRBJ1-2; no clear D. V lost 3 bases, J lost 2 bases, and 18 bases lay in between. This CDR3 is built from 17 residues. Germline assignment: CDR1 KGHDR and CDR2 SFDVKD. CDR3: CATSDKASGSLNYGYTF. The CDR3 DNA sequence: TGTGCCACCAGTGATAAGGCGAGTGGCAGTCTGAACTATGGCTACACCTTC.

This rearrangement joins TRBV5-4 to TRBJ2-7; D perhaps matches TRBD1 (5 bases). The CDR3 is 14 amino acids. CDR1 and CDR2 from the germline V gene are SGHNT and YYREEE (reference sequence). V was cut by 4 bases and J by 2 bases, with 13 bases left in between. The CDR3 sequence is CASSPDEDTYEQYF. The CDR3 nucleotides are TGTGCCAGCAGCCCGGATGAGGACACCTACGAGCAGTACTTC.

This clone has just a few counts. The CDR3, as DNA: TGTGCCAGCTCACCAATCCCCCCCCGGATAGTGACAGATACGCAGTATTTT. Its translation: CASSPIPPRIVTDTQYF. The J gene is TRBJ2-3, the V gene TRBV18; D is unclear. V shed 2 bases and J shed 3 bases, with 18 bases lying between them. The CDR3 length is 17 residues. CDR1 is KGHSH and CDR2 is LQKENI in the germline V gene.

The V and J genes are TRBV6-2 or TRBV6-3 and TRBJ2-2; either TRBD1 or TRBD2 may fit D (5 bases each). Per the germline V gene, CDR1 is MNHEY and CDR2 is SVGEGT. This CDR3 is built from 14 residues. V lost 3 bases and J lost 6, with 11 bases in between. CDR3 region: CASSYRRGPGELFF. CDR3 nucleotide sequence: TGTGCCAGCAGTTATCGACGGGGACCCGGGGAGCTGTTTTTT.

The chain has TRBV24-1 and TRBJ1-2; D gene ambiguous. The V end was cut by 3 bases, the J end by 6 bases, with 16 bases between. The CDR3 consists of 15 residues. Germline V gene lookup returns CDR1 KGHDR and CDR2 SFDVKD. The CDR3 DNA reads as TGTGCCACCAGTGATGATCAAGGACGGACTAATGGCTACACCTTC. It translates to CATSDDQGRTNGYTF.

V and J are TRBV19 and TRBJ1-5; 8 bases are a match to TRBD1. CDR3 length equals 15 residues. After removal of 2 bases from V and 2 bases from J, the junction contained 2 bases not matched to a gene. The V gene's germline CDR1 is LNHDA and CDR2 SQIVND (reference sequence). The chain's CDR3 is CASSITGGGNQPQHF. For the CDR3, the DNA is TGTGCCAGTAGTATAACAGGGGGAGGCAATCAGCCCCAGCATTTT.

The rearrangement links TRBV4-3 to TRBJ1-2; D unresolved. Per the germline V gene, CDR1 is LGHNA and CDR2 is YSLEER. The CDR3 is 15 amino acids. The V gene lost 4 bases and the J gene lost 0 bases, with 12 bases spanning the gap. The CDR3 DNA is TGCGCCAGCAGCCCCTCACCGGGCCCTAACTATGGCTACACCTTC. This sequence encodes CASSPSPGPNYGYTF.

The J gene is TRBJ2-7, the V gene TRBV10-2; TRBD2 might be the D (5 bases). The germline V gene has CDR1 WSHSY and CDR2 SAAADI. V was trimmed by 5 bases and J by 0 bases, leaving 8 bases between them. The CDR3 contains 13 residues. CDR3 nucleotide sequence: TGCGCCAGCAGTAGGACTTTCTCCTACGAGCAGTACTTC. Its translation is CASSRTFSYEQYF.

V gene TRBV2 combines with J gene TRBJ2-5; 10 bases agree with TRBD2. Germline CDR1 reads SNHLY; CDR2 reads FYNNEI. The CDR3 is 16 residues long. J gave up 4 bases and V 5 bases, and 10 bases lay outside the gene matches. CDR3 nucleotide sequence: TGTGCCAGCAGTCTCGGGGCAAGCGGGAGGGGAGAGACCCAGTACTTC. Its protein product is CASSLGASGRGETQYF.